This TCR beta chain was recovered during a study of blood T cell repertoires in COVID-19. Between the trimmed V and J ends, which lost 7 bases and 0 bases, there was a span of 11 bases. The CDR3 spans 14 residues. Germline CDR1 is SGHRS and CDR2 is YFSETQ. In the original analysis: Amplification from reference gene primers served as the basis for estimated nucleated cell counts. The table came from immunoSEQ multiplex PCR; TCRdb's copy has only in-frame clones and leaves some out. V, J and clone size reflect that table, while D and trimming were determined from the DNA. The profile shows about 180,000 clones, more than 80% of them singletons.

The TCR sequence derives from a human donor in a cohort sampled during active COVID-19. The V gene is TRBV5-1, the J gene TRBJ1-3; D gene unclear. Sequenced material: peripheral blood. As DNA, the CDR3 is TGCGCCAGCGGACGGGAAAGCTCTGGAAACACCATATATTTT. Encoded protein: CASGRESSGNTIYF.